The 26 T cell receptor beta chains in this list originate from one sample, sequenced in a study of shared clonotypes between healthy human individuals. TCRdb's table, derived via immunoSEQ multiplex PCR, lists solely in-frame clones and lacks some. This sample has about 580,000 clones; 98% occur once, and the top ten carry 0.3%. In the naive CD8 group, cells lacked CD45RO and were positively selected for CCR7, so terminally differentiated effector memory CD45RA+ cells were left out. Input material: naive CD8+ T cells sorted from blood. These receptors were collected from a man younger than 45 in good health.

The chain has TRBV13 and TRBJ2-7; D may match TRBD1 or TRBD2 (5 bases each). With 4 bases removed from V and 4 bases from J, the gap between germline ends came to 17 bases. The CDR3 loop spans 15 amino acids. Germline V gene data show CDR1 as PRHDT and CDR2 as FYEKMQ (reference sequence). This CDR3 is CASSSPGTESYEQYF. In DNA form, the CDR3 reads TGTGCCAGCAGCTCTCCCGGGACCGAGAGTTACGAGCAGTACTTC.

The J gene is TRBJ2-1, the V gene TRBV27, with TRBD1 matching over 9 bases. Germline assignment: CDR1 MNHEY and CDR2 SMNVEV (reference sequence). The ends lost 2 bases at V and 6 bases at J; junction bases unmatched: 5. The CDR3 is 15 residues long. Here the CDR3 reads CASSLTGTGFNEQFF. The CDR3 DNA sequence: TGTGCCAGCAGTTTAACCGGGACAGGGTTCAATGAGCAGTTCTTC.

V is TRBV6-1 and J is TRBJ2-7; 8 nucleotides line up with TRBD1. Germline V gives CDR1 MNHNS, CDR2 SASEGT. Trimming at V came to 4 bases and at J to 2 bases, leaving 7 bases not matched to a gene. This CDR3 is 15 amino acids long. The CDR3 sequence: CASSGQGYGTYEQYF. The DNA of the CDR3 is TGTGCCAGCAGTGGACAGGGGTACGGCACCTACGAGCAGTACTTC.

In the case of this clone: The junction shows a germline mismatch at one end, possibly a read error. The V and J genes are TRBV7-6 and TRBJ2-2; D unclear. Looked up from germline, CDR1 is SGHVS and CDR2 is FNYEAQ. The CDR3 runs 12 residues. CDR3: CASSPNPGELFF. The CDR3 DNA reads TGTGCCAGCAGCCCGAACCCCGGGGAGCTGTTTTTT.

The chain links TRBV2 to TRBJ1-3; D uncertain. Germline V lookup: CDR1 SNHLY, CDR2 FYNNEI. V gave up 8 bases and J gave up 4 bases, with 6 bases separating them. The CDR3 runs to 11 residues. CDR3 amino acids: CASLGGNTIYF. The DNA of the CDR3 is TGTGCCAGCCTGGGCGGAAACACCATATATTTT.

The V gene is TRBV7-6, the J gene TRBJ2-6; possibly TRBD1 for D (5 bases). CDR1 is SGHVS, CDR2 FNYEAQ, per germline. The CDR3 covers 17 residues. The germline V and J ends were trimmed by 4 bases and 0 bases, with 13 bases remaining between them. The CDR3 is CASSSGRASSGANVLTF. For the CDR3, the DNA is TGTGCCAGCAGCTCAGGCAGGGCTAGCTCTGGGGCCAACGTCCTGACTTTC.

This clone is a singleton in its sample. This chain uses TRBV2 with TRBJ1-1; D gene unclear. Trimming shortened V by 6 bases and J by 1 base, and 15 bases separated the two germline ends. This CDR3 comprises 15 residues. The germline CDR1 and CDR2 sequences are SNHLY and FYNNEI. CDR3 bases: TGTGCCAGCAGGAACGAGCAGGCCCCGAACACTGAAGCTTTCTTT. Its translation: CASRNEQAPNTEAFF.

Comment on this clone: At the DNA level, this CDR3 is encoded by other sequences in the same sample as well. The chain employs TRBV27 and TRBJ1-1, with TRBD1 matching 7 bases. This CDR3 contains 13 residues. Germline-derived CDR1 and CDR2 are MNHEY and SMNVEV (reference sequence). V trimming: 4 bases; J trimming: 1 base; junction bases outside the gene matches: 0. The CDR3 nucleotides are TGTGCCAGCAGTTGGGACAGGAACACTGAAGCTTTCTTT. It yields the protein CASSWDRNTEAFF.

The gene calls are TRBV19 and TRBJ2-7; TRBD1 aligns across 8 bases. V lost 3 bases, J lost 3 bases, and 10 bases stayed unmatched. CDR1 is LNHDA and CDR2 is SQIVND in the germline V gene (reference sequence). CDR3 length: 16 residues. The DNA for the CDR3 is TGTGCCAGTAGTATCGGGTCCGGGACAGGTGACTACGAGCAGTACTTC. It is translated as CASSIGSGTGDYEQYF.

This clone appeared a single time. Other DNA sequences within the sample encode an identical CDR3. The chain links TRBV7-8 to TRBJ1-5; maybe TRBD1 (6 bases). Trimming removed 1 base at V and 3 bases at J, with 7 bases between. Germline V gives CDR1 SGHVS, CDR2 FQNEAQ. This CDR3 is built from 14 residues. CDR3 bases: TGTGCCAGCAGCTTAGGGACAGTCAATCAGCCCCAGCATTTT. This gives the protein CASSLGTVNQPQHF. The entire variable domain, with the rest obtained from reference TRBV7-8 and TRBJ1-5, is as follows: GAGVSQSPRYKVAKRGQDVALRCDPISGHVSLFWYQQALGQGPEFLTYFQNEAQLDKSGLPSDRFFAERPEGSVSTLKIQRTQQEDSAVYLCASSLGTVNQPQHFGDGTRLSIL.

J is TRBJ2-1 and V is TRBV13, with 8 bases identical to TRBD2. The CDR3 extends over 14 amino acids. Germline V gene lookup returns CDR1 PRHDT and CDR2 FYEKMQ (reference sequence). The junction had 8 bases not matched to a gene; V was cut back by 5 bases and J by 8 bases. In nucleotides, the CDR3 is TGTGCCAGCAGCCCCGGACTAGCTAGGGATGAGCAGTTCTTC. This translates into CASSPGLARDEQFF.

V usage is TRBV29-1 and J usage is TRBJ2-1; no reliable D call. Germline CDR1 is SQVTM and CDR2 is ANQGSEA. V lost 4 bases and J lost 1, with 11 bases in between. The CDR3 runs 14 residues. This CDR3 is CSVVVWDSYNEQFF. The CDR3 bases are TGCAGCGTTGTGGTGTGGGATTCCTACAATGAGCAGTTCTTC.

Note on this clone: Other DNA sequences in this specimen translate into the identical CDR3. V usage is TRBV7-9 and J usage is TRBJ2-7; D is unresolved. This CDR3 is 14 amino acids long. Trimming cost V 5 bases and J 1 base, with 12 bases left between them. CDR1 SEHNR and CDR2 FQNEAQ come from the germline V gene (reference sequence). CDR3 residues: CASSPRTDSYEQYF. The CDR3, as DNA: TGTGCCAGCAGCCCCAGGACGGATTCCTACGAGCAGTACTTC.

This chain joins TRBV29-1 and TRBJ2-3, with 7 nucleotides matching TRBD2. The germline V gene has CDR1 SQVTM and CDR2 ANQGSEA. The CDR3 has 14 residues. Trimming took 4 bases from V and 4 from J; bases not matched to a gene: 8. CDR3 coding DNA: TGCAGCGTTGCGGCTAGCGGCCCTGCAGATACGCAGTATTTT. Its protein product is CSVAASGPADTQYF.

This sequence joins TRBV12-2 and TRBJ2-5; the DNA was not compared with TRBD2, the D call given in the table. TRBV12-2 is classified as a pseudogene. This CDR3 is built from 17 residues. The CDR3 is CASRYRDRDSKQETQYF. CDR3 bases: TGTGCAAGTCGCTATAGAGACCGGGACTCCAAACAAGAGACCCAGTACTTC.

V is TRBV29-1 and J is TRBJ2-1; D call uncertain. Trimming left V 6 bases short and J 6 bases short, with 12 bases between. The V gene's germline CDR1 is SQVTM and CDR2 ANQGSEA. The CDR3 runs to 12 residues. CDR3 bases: TGCAGCGTCCACCAGTTCCTCAATGAGCAGTTCTTC. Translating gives CSVHQFLNEQFF.

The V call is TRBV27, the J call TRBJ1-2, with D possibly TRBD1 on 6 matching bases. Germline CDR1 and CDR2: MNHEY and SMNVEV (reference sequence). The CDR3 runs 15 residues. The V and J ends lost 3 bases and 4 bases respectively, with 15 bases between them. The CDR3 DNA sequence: TGTGCCAGCAGTTTTGCCGACCAGGGGTTCTATGGCTACACCTTC. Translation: CASSFADQGFYGYTF.

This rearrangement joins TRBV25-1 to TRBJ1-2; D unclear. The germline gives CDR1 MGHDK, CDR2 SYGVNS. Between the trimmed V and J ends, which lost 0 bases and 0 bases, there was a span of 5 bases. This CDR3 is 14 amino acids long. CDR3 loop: CASSEYRANYGYTF. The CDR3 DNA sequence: TGTGCCAGCAGTGAATATAGGGCTAACTATGGCTACACCTTC.

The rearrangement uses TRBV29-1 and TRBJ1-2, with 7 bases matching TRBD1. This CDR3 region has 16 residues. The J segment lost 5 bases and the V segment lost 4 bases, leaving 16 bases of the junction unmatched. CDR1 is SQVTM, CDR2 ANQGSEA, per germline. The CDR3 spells CSVVGVRGSVWYGYTF. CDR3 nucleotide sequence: TGCAGCGTTGTCGGCGTCAGGGGGTCGGTATGGTATGGCTACACCTTC.

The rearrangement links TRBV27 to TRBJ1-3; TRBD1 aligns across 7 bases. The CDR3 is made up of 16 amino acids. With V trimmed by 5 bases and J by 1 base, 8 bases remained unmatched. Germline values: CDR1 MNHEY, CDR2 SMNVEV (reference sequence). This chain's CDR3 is CASSPLGGESGNTIYF. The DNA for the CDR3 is TGTGCCAGCAGTCCACTAGGGGGCGAGTCTGGAAACACCATATATTTT.

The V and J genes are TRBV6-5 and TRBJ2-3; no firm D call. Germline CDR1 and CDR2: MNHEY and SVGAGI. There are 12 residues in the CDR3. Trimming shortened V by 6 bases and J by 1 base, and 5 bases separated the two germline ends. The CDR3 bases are TGTGCCAGCAGCTTGGGCACAGATACGCAGTATTTT. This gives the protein CASSLGTDTQYF.

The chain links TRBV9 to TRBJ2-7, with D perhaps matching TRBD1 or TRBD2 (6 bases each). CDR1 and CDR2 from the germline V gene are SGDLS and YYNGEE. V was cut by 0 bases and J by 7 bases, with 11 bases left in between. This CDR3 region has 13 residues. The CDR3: CASSVVTGREQYF. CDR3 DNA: TGTGCCAGCAGCGTAGTAACAGGGAGGGAGCAGTACTTC. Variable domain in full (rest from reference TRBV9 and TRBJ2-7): DSGVTQTPKHLITATGQRVTLRCSPRSGDLSVYWYQQSLDQGLQFLIQYYNGEERAKGNILERFSAQQFPDLHSELNLSSLELGDSALYFCASSVVTGREQYFGPGTRLTVT.

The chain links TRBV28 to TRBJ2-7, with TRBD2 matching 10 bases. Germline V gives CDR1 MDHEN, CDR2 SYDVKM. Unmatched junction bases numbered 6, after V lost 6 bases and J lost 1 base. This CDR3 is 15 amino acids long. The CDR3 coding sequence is TGTGCCAGCAGCTGGCTAGCGGGGGCATCCTACGAGCAGTACTTC. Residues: CASSWLAGASYEQYF.

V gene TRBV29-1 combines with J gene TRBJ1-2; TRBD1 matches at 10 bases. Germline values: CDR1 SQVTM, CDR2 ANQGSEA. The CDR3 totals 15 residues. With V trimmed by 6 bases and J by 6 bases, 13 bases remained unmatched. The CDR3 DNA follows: TGCAGCGTAATCTGGCAGCGGACAGGGGGGCATGGCTACACCTTC. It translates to CSVIWQRTGGHGYTF.

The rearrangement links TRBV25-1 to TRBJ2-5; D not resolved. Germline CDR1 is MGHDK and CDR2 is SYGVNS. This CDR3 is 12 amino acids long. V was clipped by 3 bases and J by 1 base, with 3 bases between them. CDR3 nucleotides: TGTGCCAGCAGTGACCCCCAAGAGACCCAGTACTTC. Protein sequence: CASSDPQETQYF. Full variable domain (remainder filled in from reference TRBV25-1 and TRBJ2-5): EADIYQTPRYLVIGTGKKITLECSQTMGHDKMYWYQQDPGMELHLIHYSYGVNSTEKGDLSSESTVSRIRTEHFPLTLESARPSHTSQYLCASSDPQETQYFGPGTRLLVL.

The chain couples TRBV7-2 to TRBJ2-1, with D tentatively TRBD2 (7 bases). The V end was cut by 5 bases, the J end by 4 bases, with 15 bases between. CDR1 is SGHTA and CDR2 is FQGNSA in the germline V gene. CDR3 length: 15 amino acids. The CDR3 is CASSEGGLEYNEQFF. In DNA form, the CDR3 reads TGTGCCAGCAGCGAGGGGGGGCTAGAGTACAATGAGCAGTTCTTC.